This T cell receptor (beta chain) is drawn from a study of blood T cell repertoires in COVID-19. For the study at large: Researchers got acute and convalescent COVID-19 samples from the United States, Italy and Spain.

Seattle researchers signed up patients amid active infection and tracked them longitudinally. The CDR3 totals 15 residues. The junction had 9 bases not matched to a gene; V was cut back by 5 bases and J by 9 bases. Germline V CDR1 and CDR2: LGHDT, YNNKEL (reference sequence). Original processing methods: Nucleated cell counts were estimated from reference gene primer amplification. Generated by immunoSEQ multiplex PCR, the TCRdb table keeps only in-frame clones and is missing some. V and J calls and clone size are as listed in that table; D and trimming were resolved from the DNA. The sample lists over 200,000 clones, about 93% seen once, with 0.8% to 1% in the top ten.

This clonotype was sampled from a man aged 55 to 70 with COVID-19, enrolled during active disease. The specimen sequenced was peripheral blood. The rearrangement joins TRBV3-1 (or the pseudogene TRBV3-2) to TRBJ1-6; 8 bases map to TRBD1. The CDR3 region is CASSDMTGVSSPLHF. CDR3 nucleotides: TGTGCCAGCAGCGATATGACAGGGGTGAGTTCACCCCTCCACTTT.